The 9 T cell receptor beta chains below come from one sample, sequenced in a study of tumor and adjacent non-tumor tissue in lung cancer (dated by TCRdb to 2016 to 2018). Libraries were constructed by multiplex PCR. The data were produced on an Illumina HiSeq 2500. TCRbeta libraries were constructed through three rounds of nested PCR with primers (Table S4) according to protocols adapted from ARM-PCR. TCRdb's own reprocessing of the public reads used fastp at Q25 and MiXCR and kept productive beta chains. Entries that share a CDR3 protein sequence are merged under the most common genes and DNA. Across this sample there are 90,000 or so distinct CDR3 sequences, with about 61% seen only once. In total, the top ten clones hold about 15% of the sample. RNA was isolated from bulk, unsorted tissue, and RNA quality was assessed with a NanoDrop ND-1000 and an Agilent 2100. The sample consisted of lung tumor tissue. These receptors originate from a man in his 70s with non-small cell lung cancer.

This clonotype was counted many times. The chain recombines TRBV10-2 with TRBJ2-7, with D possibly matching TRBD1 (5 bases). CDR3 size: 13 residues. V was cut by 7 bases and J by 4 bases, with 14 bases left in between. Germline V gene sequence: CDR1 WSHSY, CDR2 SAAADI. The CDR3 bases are TGCGCCAGCACCCAAGGGGCAGTTTACGAGCAGTACTTC. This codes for CASTQGAVYEQYF.

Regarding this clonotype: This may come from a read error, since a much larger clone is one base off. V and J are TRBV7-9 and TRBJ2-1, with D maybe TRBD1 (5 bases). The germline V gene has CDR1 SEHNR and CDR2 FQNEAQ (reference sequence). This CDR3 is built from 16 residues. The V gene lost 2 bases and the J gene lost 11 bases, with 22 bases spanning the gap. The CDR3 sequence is CASSLPRRLLGHKQFF. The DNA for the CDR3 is TGTGCCAGCAGCTTACCTCGGCGACTCCTCGGACATAAGCAGTTCTTC.

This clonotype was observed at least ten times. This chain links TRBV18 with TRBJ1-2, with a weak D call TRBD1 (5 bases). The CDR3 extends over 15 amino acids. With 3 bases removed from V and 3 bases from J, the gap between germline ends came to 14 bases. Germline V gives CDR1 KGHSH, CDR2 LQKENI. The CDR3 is CASSPKGPGDYGYTF. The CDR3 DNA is TGTGCCAGCTCACCGAAGGGACCGGGGGACTATGGCTACACCTTC.

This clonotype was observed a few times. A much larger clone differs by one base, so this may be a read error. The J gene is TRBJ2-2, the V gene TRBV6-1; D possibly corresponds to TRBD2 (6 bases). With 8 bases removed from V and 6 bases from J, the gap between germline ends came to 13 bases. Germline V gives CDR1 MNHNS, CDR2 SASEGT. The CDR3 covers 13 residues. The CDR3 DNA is TGTGCCAGCGGCCTTGCGGGGCCCGGGGAGCTGTTTTTT. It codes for CASGLAGPGELFF.

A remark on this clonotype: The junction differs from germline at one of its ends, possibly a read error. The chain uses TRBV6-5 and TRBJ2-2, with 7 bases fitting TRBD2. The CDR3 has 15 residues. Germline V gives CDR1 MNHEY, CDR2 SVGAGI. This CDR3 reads CVSSYRGLVGGELFF. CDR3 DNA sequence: TGTGTCAGCAGTTATCGTGGACTAGTTGGCGGGGAGCTGTTTTTT.

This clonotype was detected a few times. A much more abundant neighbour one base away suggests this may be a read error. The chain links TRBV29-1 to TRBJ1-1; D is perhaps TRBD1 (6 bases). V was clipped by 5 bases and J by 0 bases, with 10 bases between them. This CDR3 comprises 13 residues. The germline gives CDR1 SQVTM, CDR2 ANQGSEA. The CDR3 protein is CSVWGRVNTEAFF. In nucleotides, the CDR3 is TGCAGCGTTTGGGGGCGCGTGAACACTGAAGCTTTCTTT.

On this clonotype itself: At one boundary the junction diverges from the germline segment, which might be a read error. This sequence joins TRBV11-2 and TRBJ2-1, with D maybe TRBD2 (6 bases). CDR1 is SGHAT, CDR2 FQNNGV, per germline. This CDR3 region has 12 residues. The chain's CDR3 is CDSSSDGGEQFF. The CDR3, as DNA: TGTGACAGCAGCTCCGACGGCGGGGAACAGTTCTTC.

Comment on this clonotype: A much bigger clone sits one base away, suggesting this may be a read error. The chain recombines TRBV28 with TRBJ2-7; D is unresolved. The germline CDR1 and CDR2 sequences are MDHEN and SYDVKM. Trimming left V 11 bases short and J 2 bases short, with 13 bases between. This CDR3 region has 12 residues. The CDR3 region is CAYTTYTYEQYF. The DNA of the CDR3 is TGTGCCTACACAACATACACCTACGAGCAGTACTTC.

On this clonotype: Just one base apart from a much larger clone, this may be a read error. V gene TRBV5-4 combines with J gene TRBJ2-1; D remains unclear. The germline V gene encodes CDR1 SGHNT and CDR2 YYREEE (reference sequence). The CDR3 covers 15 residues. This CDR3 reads CDSSLGGSKMNEQFF. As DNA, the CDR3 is TGTGACAGCAGCTTGGGTGGTAGTAAGATGAATGAGCAGTTCTTC.